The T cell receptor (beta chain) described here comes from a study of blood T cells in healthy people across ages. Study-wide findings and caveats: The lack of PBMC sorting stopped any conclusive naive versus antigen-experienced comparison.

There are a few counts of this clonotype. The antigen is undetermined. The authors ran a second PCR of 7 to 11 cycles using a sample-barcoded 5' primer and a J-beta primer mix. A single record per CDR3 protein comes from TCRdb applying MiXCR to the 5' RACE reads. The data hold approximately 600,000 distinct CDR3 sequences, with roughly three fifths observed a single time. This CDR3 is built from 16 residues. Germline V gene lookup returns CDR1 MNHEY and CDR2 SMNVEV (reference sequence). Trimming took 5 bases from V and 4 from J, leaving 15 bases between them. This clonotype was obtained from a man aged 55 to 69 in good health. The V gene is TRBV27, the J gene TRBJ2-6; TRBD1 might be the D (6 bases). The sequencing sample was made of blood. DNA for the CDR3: TGTGCCAGCAGTCGGGCCATGGGGGCCGGGGCCAACGTCCTGACTTTC. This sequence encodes CASSRAMGAGANVLTF.